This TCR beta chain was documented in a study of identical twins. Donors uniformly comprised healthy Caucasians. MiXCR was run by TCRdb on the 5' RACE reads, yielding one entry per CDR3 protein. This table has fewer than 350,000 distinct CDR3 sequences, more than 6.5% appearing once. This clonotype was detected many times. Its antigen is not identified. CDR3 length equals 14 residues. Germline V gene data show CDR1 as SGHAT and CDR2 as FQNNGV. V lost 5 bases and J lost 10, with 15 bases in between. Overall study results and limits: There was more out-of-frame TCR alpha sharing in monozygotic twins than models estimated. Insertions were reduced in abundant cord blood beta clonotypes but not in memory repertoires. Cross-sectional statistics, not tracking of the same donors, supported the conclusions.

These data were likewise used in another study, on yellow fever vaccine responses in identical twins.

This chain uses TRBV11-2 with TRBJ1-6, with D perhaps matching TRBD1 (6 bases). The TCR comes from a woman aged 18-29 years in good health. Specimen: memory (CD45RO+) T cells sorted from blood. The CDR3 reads CASSPRQGWSPLHF. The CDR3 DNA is TGTGCCAGCAGCCCTCGGCAGGGGTGGTCACCCCTCCACTTT.